The entry below gives a single T cell receptor (beta chain) sequence along with its context. Its cognate antigen is unknown. This CDR3 region has 13 residues. Germline loops: CDR1 SGHRS, CDR2 YFSETQ. The V and J ends lost 4 bases and 2 bases respectively, with 7 bases between them. Markers CD45RO/CCR7/CD25/CD127/CD95/CD27 served to sort CD4+ naive, central memory, regulatory and stem cell-like memory cells. Sorted cells reached over 95% purity in every population. This record comes from a study of beta chain features in type 1 diabetes. Study conclusions and caveats: Fewer insertions but more deletions were seen at VDJ junctions in type 1 diabetes patients. TCRB rearrangement may or may not be influenced by HLA type; here this remained unresolved.

Expressed TCRB transcripts were sequenced because the isolated RNA had all been reverse transcribed beforehand. Clones were sequenced by immunoSEQ multiplex PCR, and TCRdb holds only the in-frame ones, with some missing. Found here are under 300,000 clones, around 7.3% of them singletons; the top ten hold 1%. This rearrangement joins TRBV5-1 to TRBJ2-1; D gene ambiguous. What was sequenced was central memory CD4+ T cells from blood. The clonotype comes from a woman aged 18 to 35 in good health. Here the CDR3 DNA reads TGCGCCAGCAGCCCGGACCCCTACAATGAGCAGTTCTTC. Translated: CASSPDPYNEQFF.